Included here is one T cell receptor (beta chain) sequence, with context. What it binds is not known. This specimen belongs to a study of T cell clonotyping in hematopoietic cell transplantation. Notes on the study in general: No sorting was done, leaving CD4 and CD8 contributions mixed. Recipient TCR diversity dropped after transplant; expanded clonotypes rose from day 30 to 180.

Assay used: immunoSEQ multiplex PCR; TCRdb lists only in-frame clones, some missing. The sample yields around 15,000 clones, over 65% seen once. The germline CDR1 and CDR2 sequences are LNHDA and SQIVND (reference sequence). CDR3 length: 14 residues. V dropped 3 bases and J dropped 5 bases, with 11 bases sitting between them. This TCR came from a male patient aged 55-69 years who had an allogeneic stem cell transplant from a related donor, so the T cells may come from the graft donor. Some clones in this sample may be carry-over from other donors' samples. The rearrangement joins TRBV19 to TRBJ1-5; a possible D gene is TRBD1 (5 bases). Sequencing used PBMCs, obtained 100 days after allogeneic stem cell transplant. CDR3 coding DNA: TGTGCCAGTAGTATTTCCGGGACGGATCAGCCCCAGCATTTT. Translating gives CASSISGTDQPQHF.